The 22 T cell receptor beta chains listed next were all sequenced from one sample in a study of chemoradiotherapy in HPV16-positive cancers. TCRdb keeps only in-frame clones here, not all; method: immunoSEQ multiplex PCR. The repertoire holds fewer than 40,000 clones, about 90% seen once, with roughly 3.6% in the top ten. Sequenced here: blood, sampled from a patient who underwent chemoradiotherapy. Receptors were obtained from a human donor with HPV-associated anogenital cancer.

V usage is TRBV5-1 and J usage is TRBJ2-3; the D gene is possibly TRBD2 (7 bases). The CDR3 runs to 16 residues. With 2 bases removed from V and 6 bases from J, the gap between germline ends came to 19 bases. Germline V gives CDR1 SGHRS, CDR2 YFSETQ. For the CDR3, the DNA is TGCGCCAGCAGCTTATTGGCGGGGGCCCCTGGGGATACGCAGTATTTT. Its translation: CASSLLAGAPGDTQYF.

V gene TRBV19 combines with J gene TRBJ2-7; no reliable D call. Germline CDR1 reads LNHDA; CDR2 reads SQIVND (reference sequence). Trimming cost V 5 bases and J 1 base, with 15 bases left between them. The CDR3 covers 15 residues. CDR3 coding DNA: TGTGCCAGTAGTCCCAGCTTCCCGATATCCTACGAGCAGTACTTC. It is translated as CASSPSFPISYEQYF.

This clone has just a few counts. V is TRBV5-6 and J is TRBJ1-5; perhaps TRBD1 as D (5 bases). Germline V gene data show CDR1 as SGHDT and CDR2 as YYEEEE. The CDR3 extends over 13 amino acids. V was cut by 4 bases and J by 6 bases, with 11 bases left in between. The CDR3 is CASSLVGGQPQHF. As DNA, the CDR3 is TGTGCCAGCAGCCTGGTTGGGGGTCAGCCCCAGCATTTT.

CDR3 protein: CASSYQGEWVSYEQYF. CDR3 DNA: TGTGCCAGCAGCTACCAAGGGGAGTGGGTCTCCTACGAGCAGTACTTC. J is TRBJ2-7 and V is TRBV13, with D perhaps assigned TRBD1 or TRBD2 (5 bases each). This CDR3 has 16 residues. In germline, CDR1 is PRHDT, CDR2 FYEKMQ (reference sequence). V was trimmed by 4 bases and J by 0 bases, leaving 16 bases between them.

This chain links TRBV5-6 with TRBJ1-6, with TRBD1 as a possible D gene (5 bases). V lost 5 bases and J 7 bases, leaving 16 bases between the germline ends. Germline V lookup: CDR1 SGHDT, CDR2 YYEEEE. This CDR3 is 15 amino acids long. DNA of the CDR3: TGTGCCAGCAGACAACCGGGACCTGGGAATTCACCCCTCCACTTT. This encodes CASRQPGPGNSPLHF.

The CDR3 loop reads CASPLIGSNTEAFF. The CDR3 DNA reads TGTGCCAGCCCCTTGATCGGCTCGAACACTGAAGCTTTCTTT. The chain recombines TRBV6-6 with TRBJ1-1; D call uncertain. Trimming removed 8 bases from V and 1 base from J, with 14 bases in between. From germline, CDR1 is MNHNY and CDR2 SVGAGI (reference sequence). CDR3 length equals 14 residues.

This chain uses TRBV7-9 with TRBJ2-7; D tentatively reads TRBD1 or TRBD2 (5 bases each). Germline CDR1 SEHNR, CDR2 FQNEAQ (reference sequence). This CDR3 contains 12 residues. V was shortened by 1 base and J by 8 bases, with 9 bases between the two germline ends. In DNA, the CDR3 is TGTGCCAGCAGCTTAGTACGGGGCCAGCAGTACTTC. Its translation is CASSLVRGQQYF.

The chain joins TRBV13 to TRBJ1-6; D unclear. The germline V gene has CDR1 PRHDT and CDR2 FYEKMQ (reference sequence). The CDR3 totals 14 residues. With 5 bases removed from V and 7 bases from J, the gap between germline ends came to 12 bases. CDR3 protein: CASSLRARNSPLHF. The CDR3 region has the DNA TGTGCCAGCAGCCTGCGGGCGAGAAATTCACCCCTCCACTTT.

This chain connects TRBV19 to TRBJ2-5; D could derive from TRBD1 or TRBD2 (6 bases each). Trimming removed 11 bases at V and 5 bases at J, with 18 bases between. The CDR3 is 13 residues long. Germline V gives CDR1 LNHDA, CDR2 SQIVND (reference sequence). In DNA form, the CDR3 reads TGTGCCCCGATAGGGGGGCCGGGGGAGACCCAGTACTTC. It translates to CAPIGGPGETQYF.

The V gene is TRBV11-2, the J gene TRBJ2-7; weak D call: TRBD1 (6 bases). The germline V gene has CDR1 SGHAT and CDR2 FQNNGV. The CDR3 is 15 residues long. Trimming removed 2 bases from V and 0 bases from J, with 11 bases in between. CDR3 in amino acids: CASSLTDSTSYEQYF. The CDR3 DNA sequence: TGTGCCAGCAGCTTAACGGACAGTACCTCCTACGAGCAGTACTTC.

The V and J genes are TRBV6-5 and TRBJ2-1, with 7 bases lining up with TRBD1. From germline, CDR1 is MNHEY and CDR2 SVGAGI. The CDR3 covers 13 residues. V was pared by 0 bases and J by 15 bases, with 8 bases of the junction left unmatched. This CDR3 is CASSYSKLTGMFF. The CDR3 DNA reads TGTGCCAGCAGTTACTCGAAGTTGACAGGGATGTTCTTC.

This chain joins TRBV7-3 and TRBJ2-5; tentative D call: TRBD1 (5 bases). This CDR3 comprises 14 residues. V dropped 5 bases and J dropped 4 bases, with 14 bases sitting between them. Germline V gene lookup returns CDR1 SGHTA and CDR2 FQGTGA. The CDR3 coding sequence is TGTGCCAGCAGCCCAAGTAGGGGTGGAGAGACCCAGTACTTC. Translated: CASSPSRGGETQYF.

V gene TRBV4-2 combines with J gene TRBJ1-2; 7 bases fit TRBD1. Germline loops: CDR1 LGHNA, CDR2 YNFKEQ. There are 17 residues in the CDR3. V gave up 1 base and J gave up 3 bases; unmatched junction bases: 11. The chain's CDR3 is CASSQVQGLFSDYGYTF. The CDR3 coding sequence is TGTGCCAGCAGCCAAGTACAGGGGTTGTTTAGTGACTATGGCTACACCTTC.

This clone occurred once. This sequence joins TRBV5-4 and TRBJ1-4; a possible D gene is TRBD1 (6 bases). There are 13 residues in the CDR3. CDR1 is SGHNT and CDR2 is YYREEE in the germline V gene (reference sequence). Deletions cut 9 bases from V and 8 bases from J, with 17 bases between. The CDR3 region has the DNA TGTGCCACCTACAGGGTTGGAGAAGAAAAACTGTTTTTT. Protein product: CATYRVGEEKLFF.

The chain links TRBV4-1 to TRBJ1-4; 9 nucleotides agree with TRBD1. There are 15 residues in the CDR3. Trimming at V came to 4 bases and at J to 8 bases, leaving 8 bases not matched to a gene. The V gene's germline CDR1 is MGHRA and CDR2 YSYEKL. CDR3 nucleotides: TGCGCCAGCAGCCTAACCGGGACAGGGTTAGAAAAACTGTTTTTT. Translating it yields CASSLTGTGLEKLFF.

The V call is TRBV15, the J call TRBJ2-3, with a possible D match to TRBD2 (7 bases). Between the trimmed V and J ends, which lost 0 bases and 3 bases, there was a span of 19 bases. CDR3 length: 18 amino acids. The germline gives CDR1 LNHNV, CDR2 YYDKDF (reference sequence). CDR3 DNA: TGTGCCACCAGCAGAGATCTTCGGCGGGGGCCCAGGACAGATACGCAGTATTTT. It yields the protein CATSRDLRRGPRTDTQYF.

V gene TRBV5-1 combines with J gene TRBJ2-3; 9 nucleotides match TRBD1. CDR3 length equals 15 residues. The V gene end was trimmed by 3 bases and the J gene end by 3 bases; junction bases not matched to a gene: 5. CDR1 is SGHRS and CDR2 is YFSETQ in the germline V gene. CDR3 coding DNA: TGCGCCAGCAGCTCTGACAGGGGGTGGACAGATACGCAGTATTTT. Its protein product is CASSSDRGWTDTQYF.

This clone was detected only a few times. V gene TRBV6-6 combines with J gene TRBJ1-1, with D possibly being TRBD1 (6 bases). Germline CDR1 and CDR2: MNHNY and SVGAGI (reference sequence). Trimming took off 5 bases at V and 1 base at J, with 8 bases between the two ends. There are 13 residues in the CDR3. Written as DNA, the CDR3 is TGTGCCAGCAGTCGGACAGAGAACACTGAAGCTTTCTTT. It is translated as CASSRTENTEAFF.

This clone was observed a few times. The chain couples TRBV6-5 to TRBJ1-2; D is unclear. In germline, CDR1 is MNHEY, CDR2 SVGAGI. V lost 5 bases, J lost 2 bases, and 15 bases lay in between. The CDR3 totals 15 residues. The CDR3 spells CASSSYHGRNYGYTF. CDR3 sequence (DNA): TGTGCCAGCAGTAGCTACCACGGCAGGAACTATGGCTACACCTTC.

This chain connects TRBV2 to TRBJ2-7; 8 bases match TRBD1. Germline-derived CDR1 and CDR2 are SNHLY and FYNNEI. J gave up 1 base and V 6 bases, and 5 bases lay outside the gene matches. This CDR3 is 14 amino acids long. As DNA, the CDR3 is TGTGCCAGCAGGGTGACAGGGGAGTCCTACGAGCAGTACTTC. Translated: CASRVTGESYEQYF. Full variable domain (remainder filled in from reference TRBV2 and TRBJ2-7): EPEVTQTPSHQVTQMGQEVILRCVPISNHLYFYWYRQILGQKVEFLVSFYNNEISEKSEIFDDQFSVERPDGSNFTLKIRSTKLEDSAMYFCASRVTGESYEQYFGPGTRLTVT.

This clone appeared a few times. The chain carries TRBV5-1 and TRBJ2-3; no clear D gene. Germline CDR1 reads SGHRS; CDR2 reads YFSETQ. V was shortened by 4 bases and J by 3 bases, with 3 bases between the two germline ends. This CDR3 spans 11 amino acids. CDR3 amino acids: CASSETDTQYF. The CDR3 nucleotides are TGCGCCAGCAGCGAGACAGATACGCAGTATTTT.

The chain joins TRBV11-3 to TRBJ1-4, with D possibly being TRBD1 (5 bases). Germline CDR1 and CDR2: SGHNT and YENEEA. The CDR3 totals 15 residues. Trimming removed 3 bases from V and 5 bases from J, with 13 bases in between. CDR3 sequence reads: CASSFSGVKNEKLFF. Here the CDR3 DNA reads TGTGCCAGCAGCTTTTCGGGGGTTAAAAATGAAAAACTGTTTTTT.